This T cell receptor (beta chain) was identified during a study of shared clonotypes between healthy human individuals. As for the study in general: Plates per donor: three CD4 naive, three CD4 memory, two CD8 naive, one CD8 memory. Study-wide results and caveats: Naive subsets tended to show greater estimated richness than memory subsets.

It was at deep level that the assay was run. Every immunoSEQ plate was one replicate of a subset's evenly spread DNA. Profiling relied on immunoSEQ multiplex PCR, and the TCRdb table lists in-frame clones only, not all of them. The data hold 2 million to 3 million clones, with approximately 90% observed a single time. For this clone: Its antigen is as yet unknown.

V lost 2 bases to trimming and J lost 1 base, with 14 bases between them. The V gene's germline CDR1 is MNHEY and CDR2 SMNVEV (reference sequence). The CDR3 extends over 16 amino acids. Sequencing was carried out using naive CD4+ T cells sorted from blood. The subset was: CD45RA+ positively selected. The chain joins TRBV27 to TRBJ1-2; possibly TRBD1 for D (6 bases). The clonotype comes from a man aged 18-30 years in good health. CDR3 sequence: CASSLRSRGLNYGYTF. DNA for the CDR3: TGTGCCAGCAGTTTACGATCGCGGGGGCTTAACTATGGCTACACCTTC.